This T cell receptor beta chain was sequenced during a study of T cells after yellow fever vaccination. Study conclusions and caveats: Abundant clonotypes from the bulk population could have been carried over as contaminants into FACS-sorted repertoires. Peak timing came faster in the weaker secondary response, day 5 versus 15. Subsequent booster samples again held most clones from primary vaccination (around 96% CD4, nearly 90% CD8).

J gave up 6 bases and V 10 bases, and 10 bases lay outside the gene matches. Germline V lookup: CDR1 SNHLY, CDR2 FYNNEI. This CDR3 has 14 residues. The study made its TCR cDNA through 5'RACE template switching. That step introduced a universal primer site along with UMIs. MiXCR was run by TCRdb on the 5' RACE reads, yielding one entry per CDR3 protein. Of 230,000 or so distinct CDR3 sequences listed, 5.5% to 8.5% are singletons. Points on this clonotype: Its target is not known.

This TCR was recovered from a man between 25 and 39 years old who received the YFV17D yellow fever vaccine. The chain carries TRBV2 and TRBJ2-2; 8 nucleotides align to TRBD2. Source: CD4+ T cells sorted from PBMCs, taken on the day of the yellow fever booster vaccination. CDR3 sequence reads: CANKRESTAGELFF. In DNA, the CDR3 is TGTGCCAACAAGCGGGAGAGTACAGCCGGGGAGCTGTTTTTT.